The 21 T cell receptor beta chains below were found in one sample sequenced in a study of cytomegalovirus exposure and HLA in healthy donors. The PCR used 60 Vbeta and 13 Jbeta primers. Produced via immunoSEQ multiplex PCR; TCRdb's table is partial and in-frame only. This table holds 80,000 to 130,000 clones, 70% to 80% found once. The material sequenced was PBMCs. The receptors were gathered from a female donor in good health and CMV-seropositive.

The V and J genes are TRBV7-9 and TRBJ2-3; 11 positions match TRBD2. The length of the CDR3 is 16 residues. The V gene end was trimmed by 5 bases and the J gene end by 2 bases; junction bases not matched to a gene: 6. From germline, CDR1 is SEHNR and CDR2 FQNEAQ (reference sequence). As DNA, the CDR3 is TGTGCCAGCAGCCAGATGGGACTAGCGGTCACAGATACGCAGTATTTT. Its translation: CASSQMGLAVTDTQYF. Combining the CDR3 with reference TRBV7-9 and TRBJ2-3 gives the whole variable domain DTGVSQNPRHKITKRGQNVTFRCDPISEHNRLYWYRQTLGQGPEFLTYFQNEAQLEKSRLLSDRFSAERPKGSFSTLEIQRTEQGDSAMYLCASSQMGLAVTDTQYFGPGTRLTVL.

This clone was observed once. This chain connects TRBV6-4 to TRBJ1-2, with 8 bases matching TRBD1. The CDR3 extends over 13 amino acids. Germline V gene sequence: CDR1 MRHNA, CDR2 SNTAGT. V trimming: 6 bases; J trimming: 6 bases; junction bases outside the gene matches: 6. CDR3 sequence: CASRKDRDHGYTF. CDR3 sequence (DNA): TGTGCCAGCAGAAAGGACAGGGACCATGGCTACACCTTC.

This chain uses TRBV18 with TRBJ1-3; TRBD1 matches 8 bases. Germline V CDR1 and CDR2: KGHSH, LQKENI. The CDR3 spans 16 residues. V dropped 3 bases and J dropped 1; count of bases not matched to a gene: 5. Written as DNA, the CDR3 is TGTGCCAGCTCACCGGGCGACAGGGGTTCTGGAAACACCATATATTTT. Amino acid sequence: CASSPGDRGSGNTIYF.

This CDR3 reads CASSYTVGATEAFF. CDR3 nucleotides: TGTGCCAGCAGTTACACCGTGGGGGCCACTGAAGCTTTCTTT. The chain carries TRBV6-6 and TRBJ1-1, with D possibly TRBD1 on 6 matching bases. Germline V gene data show CDR1 as MNHNY and CDR2 as SVGAGI (reference sequence). This CDR3 contains 14 residues. The V and J ends lost 2 bases and 4 bases respectively, with 11 bases between them.

The rearrangement links TRBV30 to TRBJ1-6; tentative D call: TRBD1 (5 bases). Germline CDR1 and CDR2: GTSNPN and SVGIG (reference sequence). The ends were cut back, 4 bases at V and 3 bases at J, with 16 bases in the middle. The CDR3 runs to 16 residues. Here the CDR3 reads CAWKPDRVYYNSPLHF. The CDR3 DNA reads TGTGCCTGGAAACCCGACAGAGTTTACTATAATTCACCCCTCCACTTT.

V usage is TRBV27 and J usage is TRBJ2-1, with TRBD2 identical over 10 bases. V trimming: 0 bases; J trimming: 4 bases; junction bases outside the gene matches: 6. The CDR3 runs 17 residues. The germline CDR1 and CDR2 sequences are MNHEY and SMNVEV (reference sequence). This chain's CDR3 is CASSLSMVAGGYNEQFF. In DNA form, the CDR3 reads TGTGCCAGCAGTTTATCGATGGTAGCGGGAGGTTACAATGAGCAGTTCTTC.

The CDR3 is CASSLPPWREGRETQYF. In DNA, the CDR3 is TGTGCCAGCAGCTTACCCCCATGGCGGGAGGGCCGAGAGACCCAGTACTTC. The J gene is TRBJ2-5, the V gene TRBV7-8, with TRBD2 identical over 9 bases. The germline gives CDR1 SGHVS, CDR2 FQNEAQ. V was clipped by 2 bases and J by 4 bases; unmatched bases: 11. CDR3 length equals 17 residues.

The chain is built from TRBV6-1 and TRBJ1-5; D possibly corresponds to TRBD1 (5 bases). Deletions cut 6 bases from V and 3 bases from J, with 15 bases between. The germline gives CDR1 MNHNS, CDR2 SASEGT. The CDR3 sequence is 15 residues long. The CDR3 nucleotides are TGTGCCAGCAGCACAGGAGCTATAGCCAATCAGCCCCAGCATTTT. Translating it yields CASSTGAIANQPQHF.

CDR3 DNA: TGTGCCAGCAGCGTAGGGCTAGCGGCCTCCTACAATGAGCAGTTCTTC. It yields the protein CASSVGLAASYNEQFF. This chain connects TRBV9 to TRBJ2-1, with 7 bases that match TRBD2. Looked up from germline, CDR1 is SGDLS and CDR2 is YYNGEE. The CDR3 has 16 amino acids. V was pared by 0 bases and J by 0 bases, with 3 bases of the junction left unmatched.

The chain couples TRBV14 to TRBJ2-7; no clear D gene. The CDR3 extends over 15 amino acids. Germline CDR1 is SGHDN and CDR2 is FVKESK. V was cut by 4 bases and J by 0 bases, with 13 bases left in between. The CDR3 protein is CASSPRGGYSYEQYF. The CDR3 DNA sequence: TGTGCCAGCAGCCCCCGTGGCGGCTACTCCTACGAGCAGTACTTC.

The chain links TRBV5-8 to TRBJ2-5; D possibly corresponds to TRBD1 (5 bases). The CDR3 covers 17 residues. The V gene lost 0 bases and the J gene lost 2 bases, with 17 bases spanning the gap. Germline-derived CDR1 and CDR2 are SGHTS and YDEGEE. The CDR3 sequence is CASSLGGLPNGQETQYF. The CDR3, as DNA: TGTGCCAGCAGCTTGGGGGGCCTCCCGAACGGGCAAGAGACCCAGTACTTC.

V is TRBV5-1 and J is TRBJ2-3, with TRBD2 matching over 10 bases. There are 15 residues in the CDR3. Germline CDR1 is SGHRS and CDR2 is YFSETQ. Trimming removed 3 bases from V and 2 bases from J; junction bases left unmatched: 3. The CDR3 spells CASSSGLADTDTQYF. DNA for the CDR3: TGCGCCAGCAGCTCCGGACTAGCGGACACAGATACGCAGTATTTT. Filled out from reference TRBV5-1 and TRBJ2-3, the complete variable domain reads KAGVTQTPRYLIKTRGQQVTLSCSPISGHRSVSWYQQTPGQGLQFLFEYFSETQRNKGNFPGRFSGRQFSNSRSEMNVSTLELGDSALYLCASSSGLADTDTQYFGPGTRLTVL.

A few counts support this clone. This may be a read error: a much more frequent sequence differs by one nucleotide. The chain joins TRBV13 to TRBJ1-2; 8 bases are a match to TRBD1. J was trimmed by 8 bases and V by 5 bases; bases with no gene match: 7. Germline V lookup: CDR1 PRHDT, CDR2 FYEKMQ (reference sequence). This CDR3 contains 13 residues. DNA for the CDR3: TGTGCCAGCAGCGGAGGACAGGGCGACGGCTACACCTTC. Translating it yields CASSGGQGDGYTF.

The rearrangement uses TRBV11-2 and TRBJ1-1; no reliable D call. Germline assignment: CDR1 SGHAT and CDR2 FQNNGV. The CDR3 totals 13 residues. Between the trimmed V and J ends, which lost 1 base and 4 bases, there was a span of 7 bases. CDR3 protein: CASSLGRGTEAFF. For the CDR3, the DNA is TGTGCCAGCAGCTTAGGTCGGGGCACTGAAGCTTTCTTT. The entire variable domain, with the rest obtained from reference TRBV11-2 and TRBJ1-1, is as follows: EAGVAQSPRYKIIEKRQSVAFWCNPISGHATLYWYQQILGQGPKLLIQFQNNGVVDDSQLPKDRFSAERLKGVDSTLKIQPAKLEDSAVYLCASSLGRGTEAFFGQGTRLTVV.

V usage is TRBV4-1 and J usage is TRBJ1-3; maybe TRBD1 (5 bases). The CDR3 covers 15 residues. The V end lost 3 bases, the J end lost 1 base, and 10 bases lay between the germline ends. Germline values: CDR1 MGHRA, CDR2 YSYEKL. As DNA, the CDR3 is TGCGCCAGCAGCCAGGTTAGGACATCTGGAAACACCATATATTTT. It encodes CASSQVRTSGNTIYF.

The J gene is TRBJ1-4, the V gene TRBV11-2; D is unclear. The CDR3 loop spans 14 amino acids. V shed 3 bases and J shed 4 bases, with 9 bases lying between them. CDR1 and CDR2 from the germline V gene are SGHAT and FQNNGV. The DNA for the CDR3 is TGTGCCAGCAGCTTGGCGGGGTTTAATGAAAAACTGTTTTTT. Translated: CASSLAGFNEKLFF.

V gene TRBV30 combines with J gene TRBJ2-7, with TRBD2 matching 9 bases. V dropped 1 base and J dropped 3; count of bases not matched to a gene: 13. Germline V gene lookup returns CDR1 GTSNPN and CDR2 SVGIG (reference sequence). The CDR3 contains 17 residues. The DNA of the CDR3 is TGTGCCTGGAGTGAGGGCCTTGGACTAGCGAAGATCTACGAGCAGTACTTC. It is translated as CAWSEGLGLAKIYEQYF.

V is TRBV19 and J is TRBJ1-1; the D is unclear. Germline CDR1 is LNHDA and CDR2 is SQIVND (reference sequence). The CDR3 has 14 amino acids. Trimming shortened V by 5 bases and J by 0 bases, and 10 bases separated the two germline ends. Here the CDR3 reads CASSLGIVNTEAFF. CDR3 nucleotide sequence: TGTGCCAGTAGTTTGGGCATTGTGAACACTGAAGCTTTCTTT.

Turning to this clone: At one end, the junction sequence differs from germline, possibly due to a read error. The V and J genes are TRBV7-9 and TRBJ1-2, with D possibly matching TRBD1 (5 bases). The length of the CDR3 is 16 residues. Germline CDR1 reads SEHNR; CDR2 reads FQNEAQ (reference sequence). DNA for the CDR3: TGTTCCAGCAGCTTAGTGACAGTATCCACTAACTATGGCTACACCTTC. It codes for CSSSLVTVSTNYGYTF.

This chain links TRBV7-2 with TRBJ2-6; 7 nucleotides align to TRBD1. Trimming cost V 4 bases and J 2 bases; bases outside gene matches: 8. The CDR3 length is 17 residues. Germline lookup yields CDR1 SGHTA and CDR2 FQGNSA. The CDR3 DNA is TGTGCCAGCAGCTCCCCCGGGACAGAGGCTGGGGCCAACGTCCTGACTTTC. Its translation: CASSSPGTEAGANVLTF.

The chain joins TRBV5-6 to TRBJ1-5, with 8 bases aligning to TRBD1. J lost 5 bases, V lost 0 bases, and 4 bases had no gene match. Germline CDR1 and CDR2: SGHDT and YYEEEE. The CDR3 has 15 residues. In nucleotides, the CDR3 is TGTGCCAGCAGCTTGGGACAGGGGAAACATCAGCCCCAGCATTTT. This sequence encodes CASSLGQGKHQPQHF.